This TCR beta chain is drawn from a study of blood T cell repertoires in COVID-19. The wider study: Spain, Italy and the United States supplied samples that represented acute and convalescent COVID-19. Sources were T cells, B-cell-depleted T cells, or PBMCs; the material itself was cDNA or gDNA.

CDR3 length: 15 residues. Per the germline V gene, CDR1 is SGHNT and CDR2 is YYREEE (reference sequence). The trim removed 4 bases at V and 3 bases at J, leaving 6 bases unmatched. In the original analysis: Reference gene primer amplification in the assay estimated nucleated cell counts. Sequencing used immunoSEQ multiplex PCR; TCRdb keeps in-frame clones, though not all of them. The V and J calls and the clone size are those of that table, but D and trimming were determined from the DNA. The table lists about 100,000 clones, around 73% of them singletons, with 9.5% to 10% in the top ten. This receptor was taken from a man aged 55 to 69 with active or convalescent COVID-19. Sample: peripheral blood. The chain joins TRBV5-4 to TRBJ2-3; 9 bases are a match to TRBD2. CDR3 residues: CASSPRTSETDTQYF. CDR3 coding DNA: TGTGCCAGCAGCCCCCGGACTAGCGAAACAGATACGCAGTATTTT.